Listed below are T cell receptor beta chains from one sample, sequenced in a study of cytomegalovirus exposure and HLA in healthy donors. Sequenced by immunoSEQ multiplex PCR; TCRdb stores in-frame clones only, minus some. The sample carries tens of thousands of clones, about 8% recorded once. Sequenced: PBMCs. These receptors all stem from a man aged 45-65 years in good health and CMV-seronegative. Both conserved end residues are part of each CDR3.

TRBV30	TRBJ2-3	CAWTFMQTSTDTQYF
TRBV7-9	TRBJ1-1	CASSLRVQGRTEAFF
TRBV7-3	TRBJ2-7	CASSYGTGPYYEQYF
TRBV4-2	TRBJ1-5	CASSTTGYNQPQHF
TRBV6-4	TRBJ2-2	CASVGPGELFF
TRBV7-9	TRBJ2-5	CASSLVLQETQYF
TRBV6-5	TRBJ2-7	CASSYSYPGQGQYF
TRBV28	TRBJ1-5	CASSFFGRDSNQPQHF
TRBV7-9	TRBJ2-2	CASQVDRWAGELFF
TRBV6-6	TRBJ2-7	CASSSSLRELDEQYF
TRBV28	TRBJ2-4	CASSFGLARDIQYF
TRBV7-9	TRBJ1-1	CASSLGRWGNTEAFF
TRBV11-2	TRBJ1-2	CASSLQGRTGYTF
TRBV19	TRBJ1-1	CASSTTGVGRTEAFF
TRBV18	TRBJ1-5	CASSPDRLSQPQHF
TRBV5-1	TRBJ1-1	CASSPGDTVNTEAFF
TRBV7-8	TRBJ2-3	CASSLTREPTDTQYF
TRBV5-6	TRBJ1-2	CASSLVGRNYGYTF
TRBV11-2	TRBJ2-1	CASRVTGGSSYNEQFF
TRBV10-3	TRBJ1-2	CAISPSVERGYTF
TRBV11-2	TRBJ2-3	CASSLDEGLQYTQYF
TRBV6-1	TRBJ2-1	CASRPLNRGGGEQFF
TRBV7-2	TRBJ2-2	CASSFPSDRPMAGELFF
TRBV30	TRBJ2-7	CAWRRGGPSYEQYF
TRBV11-2	TRBJ1-2	CASSDLRDRTSNYGYTF
TRBV5-4	TRBJ2-1	CASSLGQGAPKQPFF
TRBV6-6	TRBJ2-1	CAGSLAENNEQFF
TRBV28	TRBJ2-5	CASSTSGVQETQYF
TRBV14	TRBJ2-3	CASSGEGGLTDTQYF
TRBV5-7	TRBJ1-5	CASSLGTENQPQHF
TRBV2	TRBJ1-4	CASSEGRWTGPKLKLFF
TRBV19	TRBJ1-5	CASRGQASYSNQPQHF
TRBV15	TRBJ2-3	CATSRSPGYRQAKSTDTQYF
TRBV5-8	TRBJ1-6	CASSLSRGSNSPLHF
TRBV28	TRBJ2-2	CASSLAGGPTGELFF
TRBV27	TRBJ1-5	CASTSRGGSNQPQHF
TRBV6-8	TRBJ1-4	CASSYMTGANEKLFF
TRBV5-1	TRBJ2-7	CASSFGKVGVYEQYF